The 10 T cell receptor beta chains listed next were all sequenced from one sample in a study of T-cell reconstitution after alpha-beta-depleted transplantation in children. As it was prepared, the TCRbeta library received unique molecular identifiers. TCRdb used MiXCR to reprocess the PCR reads, holding one entry per CDR3 protein. The sample carries hundreds of thousands of distinct CDR3 sequences, about 25% recorded once. Sample: PBMCs, taken before TCRalphabeta/CD19-depleted stem cell transplant. The receptor source for this set is a girl aged 2-10 years with Fanconi anemia, due to receive a stem cell transplant.

This clonotype was picked up a small number of times. The chain combines TRBV20-1 with TRBJ2-5; perhaps D is TRBD1 or TRBD2 (6 bases each). From germline, CDR1 is DFQATT and CDR2 SNEGSKA (reference sequence). The CDR3 loop spans 11 amino acids. V dropped 0 bases and J dropped 13 bases, with 12 bases sitting between them. CDR3 sequence reads: CSARDGGLLYF. The CDR3 DNA is TGCAGTGCTAGAGATGGGGGGCTCTTGTACTTC.

This clonotype was observed a handful of times. J is TRBJ1-1 and V is TRBV10-2; the D gene is possibly TRBD1 (5 bases). The length of the CDR3 is 14 residues. Germline V gene sequence: CDR1 WSHSY, CDR2 SAAADI. With 2 bases removed from V and 4 bases from J, the gap between germline ends came to 11 bases. CDR3 region: CASSERIGGTEAFF. The CDR3 coding sequence is TGCGCCAGCAGTGAGAGGATCGGGGGCACTGAAGCTTTCTTT.

The gene calls are TRBV29-1 and TRBJ2-7; TRBD1 matches at 7 bases. With 6 bases clipped from V and 4 bases from J, the junction kept 6 bases outside the gene matches. The V gene's germline CDR1 is SQVTM and CDR2 ANQGSEA. There are 12 residues in the CDR3. DNA of the CDR3: TGCAGCGTCGCCGGGACAGAATACGAGCAGTACTTC. Residues: CSVAGTEYEQYF.

This chain uses TRBV10-3 with TRBJ2-3; D may be TRBD1 (5 bases). CDR3 length: 15 amino acids. CDR1 ENHRY and CDR2 SYGVKD come from the germline V gene. V lost 10 bases and J lost 0, with 17 bases in between. The CDR3 DNA is TGTGCCACCTTAGATCCGACAGTAAGCACAGATACGCAGTATTTT. The encoded protein is CATLDPTVSTDTQYF.

This clonotype was detected many times. The chain couples TRBV29-1 to TRBJ2-3; no clear D. CDR1 and CDR2 (germline): SQVTM, ANQGSEA. Trimming left V 2 bases short and J 11 bases short, with 8 bases between. The CDR3 covers 10 residues. The CDR3: CSVERYGQYF. The CDR3 DNA follows: TGCAGCGTTGAAAGGTATGGGCAGTATTTT.

The rearrangement links TRBV2 to TRBJ2-1, with D hard to call. V was clipped by 7 bases and J by 9 bases, with 16 bases between them. Per the germline V gene, CDR1 is SNHLY and CDR2 is FYNNEI. The CDR3 runs to 13 residues. CDR3 bases: TGTGCCAGCATTCGGGCGTTCGGTGGTGAGCAGTTCTTC. This gives the protein CASIRAFGGEQFF. The entire variable domain, with the rest obtained from reference TRBV2 and TRBJ2-1, is as follows: EPEVTQTPSHQVTQMGQEVILRCVPISNHLYFYWYRQILGQKVEFLVSFYNNEISEKSEIFDDQFSVERPDGSNFTLKIRSTKLEDSAMYFCASIRAFGGEQFFGPGTRLTVL.

The chain is built from TRBV20-1 and TRBJ1-2; no clear D. Trimming stripped 6 bases from V and 2 bases from J, with 10 bases between. CDR3 length: 12 amino acids. Germline V gives CDR1 DFQATT, CDR2 SNEGSKA (reference sequence). This chain's CDR3 is CSADGRNYGYTF. CDR3 in DNA: TGCAGTGCCGATGGACGGAACTATGGCTACACCTTC.

This clonotype occurred a few times. This rearrangement joins TRBV29-1 to TRBJ2-5; 10 positions match TRBD1. V trimming: 4 bases; J trimming: 4 bases; junction bases outside the gene matches: 3. CDR3 length: 13 residues. The germline V gene encodes CDR1 SQVTM and CDR2 ANQGSEA. In nucleotides, the CDR3 is TGCAGCGTTGGAGGACAGGGGGGAGAGACCCAGTACTTC. Amino acid sequence: CSVGGQGGETQYF.

The chain carries TRBV28 and TRBJ1-1, with 8 positions matching TRBD1. The trim removed 7 bases at V and 9 bases at J, leaving 10 bases unmatched. CDR1 and CDR2 from the germline V gene are MDHEN and SYDVKM. This CDR3 spans 13 amino acids. CDR3 nucleotide sequence: TGTGCCAGCATTATGAGCAGGGGGCTCAAAGCTTTCTTT. It specifies CASIMSRGLKAFF.

Many counts were recorded for this clonotype. This chain joins TRBV29-1 and TRBJ2-5; 8 nucleotides match TRBD1. The CDR3 extends over 15 amino acids. The junction had 5 bases not matched to a gene; V was cut back by 1 base and J by 1 base. Germline V CDR1 and CDR2: SQVTM, ANQGSEA. CDR3 in DNA: TGCAGCGTTGAAGCCCTAGGACAGGGCCAAGAGACCCAGTACTTC. Amino acids: CSVEALGQGQETQYF.